Below, 29 T cell receptor beta chains from the same sample are listed, as sequenced in a study of blood T cell repertoires in COVID-19. Data came from immunoSEQ multiplex PCR; TCRdb stores just in-frame clones and leaves some out. The sample has around 120,000 clones; over 70% are singletons. Input material: peripheral blood. These receptors were obtained from a man of 80 years or more with active or convalescent COVID-19.

The V gene is TRBV10-3, the J gene TRBJ1-2; 11 bases line up with TRBD1. The germline V gene encodes CDR1 ENHRY and CDR2 SYGVKD. Trimming at V came to 10 bases and at J to 8 bases, leaving 6 bases not matched to a gene. The CDR3 covers 12 residues. CDR3 in DNA: TGTGCCACCGAGGACAGGGGGCAAGGCTACACCTTC. It specifies CATEDRGQGYTF.

This rearrangement joins TRBV10-2 to TRBJ2-1; TRBD2 agrees at 11 bases. The CDR3 totals 15 residues. Germline CDR1 WSHSY, CDR2 SAAADI. Unmatched junction bases numbered 3, after V lost 5 bases and J lost 3 bases. The CDR3 is CASSPTSGDYNEQFF. In DNA, the CDR3 is TGCGCCAGCAGTCCGACTAGCGGGGACTACAATGAGCAGTTCTTC.

This chain joins TRBV7-2 and TRBJ1-1, with D tentatively TRBD1 (6 bases). The V and J ends lost 5 bases and 11 bases respectively, with 18 bases between them. This CDR3 has 13 amino acids. Germline V lookup: CDR1 SGHTA, CDR2 FQGNSA. The CDR3 is CASSMSQQGRAFF. In DNA form, the CDR3 reads TGTGCCAGCAGCATGAGCCAACAGGGTAGGGCTTTCTTT.

This clone was seen more than once but under ten times. The rearrangement links TRBV7-3 to TRBJ2-1, with D tentatively TRBD2 (6 bases). V was shortened by 2 bases and J by 3 bases, with 11 bases between the two germline ends. The V gene's germline CDR1 is SGHTA and CDR2 FQGTGA. CDR3 length equals 15 residues. Here the CDR3 DNA reads TGTGCCAGCAGCTTAGCATTGGGGGGCTACAATGAGCAGTTCTTC. Its protein product is CASSLALGGYNEQFF.

The CDR3 nucleotides read TGTGCCAGCAGCAACATAGCGGGGTCGGCAGAGACCCAGTACTTC. Translating it yields CASSNIAGSAETQYF. The chain couples TRBV5-4 to TRBJ2-5, with TRBD2 matching 8 bases. The V gene end was trimmed by 4 bases and the J gene end by 4 bases; junction bases not matched to a gene: 9. Germline lookup yields CDR1 SGHNT and CDR2 YYREEE (reference sequence). This CDR3 spans 15 amino acids.

In its sample, this clone was seen a few times. The chain is built from TRBV10-3 and TRBJ1-4; D may be TRBD1 (6 bases). V was trimmed by 2 bases and J by 0 bases, leaving 7 bases between them. Germline lookup yields CDR1 ENHRY and CDR2 SYGVKD. The CDR3 spans 15 residues. The CDR3 DNA reads TGTGCCATCAGTGAGGGACAGCCAACTAATGAAAAACTGTTTTTT. Residues: CAISEGQPTNEKLFF.

The sample holds one count of this clone. The rearrangement uses TRBV6-2 or TRBV6-3 and TRBJ2-2, with D unclear. Trimming removed 5 bases at V and 3 bases at J, with 7 bases between. Germline CDR1 reads MNHEY; CDR2 reads SVGEGT. This CDR3 comprises 13 residues. CDR3 DNA sequence: TGTGCCAGCAGTCCCTCAGACACCGGGGAGCTGTTTTTT. Protein: CASSPSDTGELFF.

The chain links TRBV11-1 to TRBJ1-6; no firm D call. Trimming left V 5 bases short and J 7 bases short, with 12 bases between. The CDR3 has 14 residues. Looked up from germline, CDR1 is SGHAT and CDR2 is FQDESV (reference sequence). DNA of the CDR3: TGTGCCAGCAGCCATGTGGTCGCGAATTCACCCCTCCACTTT. This codes for CASSHVVANSPLHF.

A few counts support this clone. The chain combines TRBV7-9 with TRBJ1-2; a possible D gene is TRBD1 (6 bases). The CDR3 spans 14 residues. Germline CDR1 is SEHNR and CDR2 is FQNEAQ (reference sequence). The V and J ends lost 1 base and 2 bases respectively, with 8 bases between them. CDR3 in DNA: TGTGCCAGCAGCTTAGATGGGGGCAACTATGGCTACACCTTC. Translated: CASSLDGGNYGYTF.

The J gene is TRBJ1-6, the V gene TRBV5-1, with 7 bases fitting TRBD1. Germline CDR1 is SGHRS and CDR2 is YFSETQ. V shed 4 bases and J 4 bases; nucleotides not matched to a gene: 11. The CDR3 has 17 amino acids. CDR3 in DNA: TGCGCCAGCAGCCCGGAGGAGGGGGCAGGATATAATTCACCCCTCCACTTT. It specifies CASSPEEGAGYNSPLHF.

The chain combines TRBV6-5 with TRBJ1-5; D is ambiguous. The CDR3 contains 14 residues. Trimming cost V 0 bases and J 2 bases, with 5 bases left between them. Germline CDR1 MNHEY, CDR2 SVGAGI. This chain's CDR3 is CASSYSLGNQPQHF. CDR3 bases: TGTGCCAGCAGTTACTCGTTAGGCAATCAGCCCCAGCATTTT.

The gene calls are TRBV6-5 and TRBJ1-6; tentatively, D is TRBD1 (6 bases). The CDR3 covers 13 residues. Trimming removed 8 bases from V and 7 bases from J, with 12 bases in between. CDR1 and CDR2 (germline): MNHEY, SVGAGI. CDR3 sequence: CASGDRPNSPLHF. The CDR3 DNA sequence: TGTGCCAGCGGCGACAGGCCAAATTCACCCCTCCACTTT.

This chain joins TRBV6-5 and TRBJ1-2, with D maybe TRBD1 (5 bases). Germline V gene lookup returns CDR1 MNHEY and CDR2 SVGAGI. Trimming removed 4 bases from V and 7 bases from J, with 16 bases in between. CDR3 length equals 14 residues. As DNA, the CDR3 is TGTGCCAGCAGTTGGGGCACAGGCGGGGGTGGCTACACCTTC. This encodes CASSWGTGGGGYTF.

The chain carries TRBV19 and TRBJ1-1, with 8 bases aligning to TRBD1. J was trimmed by 3 bases and V by 8 bases; bases with no gene match: 5. Germline CDR1 reads LNHDA; CDR2 reads SQIVND (reference sequence). The CDR3 runs 13 residues. The chain's CDR3 is CASLLDRDTEAFF. The CDR3 nucleotides read TGTGCCAGTTTGCTGGACAGGGACACTGAAGCTTTCTTT.

V and J are TRBV6-1 and TRBJ1-2, with D perhaps matching TRBD1 (5 bases). V was trimmed by 5 bases and J by 2 bases, leaving 9 bases between them. The CDR3 is 13 residues long. Germline V gives CDR1 MNHNS, CDR2 SASEGT. CDR3 nucleotides: TGTGCCAGCAGTTTCGCAGGGAACTATGGCTACACCTTC. Its translation: CASSFAGNYGYTF.

The chain recombines TRBV11-3 with TRBJ2-4; perhaps TRBD1 as D (6 bases). The CDR3 extends over 13 amino acids. V was pared by 1 base and J by 5 bases, with 6 bases between. Germline-derived CDR1 and CDR2 are SGHNT and YENEEA. This chain's CDR3 is CASSLAGENIQYF. The CDR3 DNA reads TGTGCCAGCAGCTTAGCAGGGGAAAACATTCAGTACTTC.

This chain uses TRBV19 with TRBJ2-5, with TRBD2 as a possible D gene (6 bases). The germline gives CDR1 LNHDA, CDR2 SQIVND (reference sequence). The V end lost 3 bases, the J end lost 5 bases, and 10 bases lay between the germline ends. The CDR3 length is 13 residues. CDR3: CASSIAGFETQYF. The CDR3 DNA sequence: TGTGCCAGTAGTATTGCGGGGTTCGAGACCCAGTACTTC.

In its sample, this clone was seen a few times. The chain uses TRBV4-2 and TRBJ1-2; D gene ambiguous. Germline CDR1 LGHNA, CDR2 YNFKEQ. Trimming shortened V by 1 base and J by 5 bases, and 8 bases separated the two germline ends. CDR3 length: 13 residues. CDR3 amino acids: CASSQAAAYGYTF. The CDR3 coding sequence is TGTGCCAGCAGCCAAGCCGCGGCTTATGGCTACACCTTC.

This rearrangement joins TRBV6-5 to TRBJ1-6; TRBD1 matches 7 bases. The CDR3 runs to 14 residues. CDR1 and CDR2 from the germline V gene are MNHEY and SVGAGI. The junction had 6 bases not matched to a gene; V was cut back by 7 bases and J by 6 bases. The CDR3 nucleotides read TGTGCCAGCACCGCGGGACAGATTAATTCACCCCTCCACTTT. Translated: CASTAGQINSPLHF.

This clone was recorded once. The gene calls are TRBV6-5 and TRBJ1-4; TRBD1 matches at 7 bases. The CDR3 covers 14 residues. Unmatched junction bases numbered 7, after V lost 7 bases and J lost 5 bases. Germline CDR1 is MNHEY and CDR2 is SVGAGI. The CDR3 region is CASNSGTENEKLFF. The CDR3 DNA is TGTGCCAGCAATTCCGGGACAGAGAATGAAAAACTGTTTTTT.

CDR3 bases: TGTGCAAGTCGCTTAGAATCCCTTAGACTAGCCGGGTACTTC. It translates to CASRLESLRLAGYF. The chain joins TRBV12-2 to TRBJ2-5; the table's D call, TRBD2, was not checked against the DNA. TRBV12-2 is classified as a pseudogene. The CDR3 contains 14 residues.

Here the CDR3 reads CASSHSRTGSYEQYF. In DNA, the CDR3 is TGTGCCAGCAGCCATTCTCGGACAGGCTCCTACGAGCAGTACTTC. The chain is built from TRBV3-1 (or the pseudogene TRBV3-2) and TRBJ2-7; TRBD1 aligns across 7 bases. The ends lost 3 bases at V and 0 bases at J; junction bases unmatched: 5. The length of the CDR3 is 15 residues. Germline CDR1 reads LGHDT; CDR2 reads YNNKEL (reference sequence).

The chain uses TRBV6-5 and TRBJ1-5, with TRBD1 matching 10 bases. The CDR3 length is 13 residues. V lost 6 bases and J lost 6; bases outside the gene matches: 2. Germline lookup yields CDR1 MNHEY and CDR2 SVGAGI. Here the CDR3 DNA reads TGTGCCAGCAGCGGGACAGGGGCTCAGCCCCAGCATTTT. This translates into CASSGTGAQPQHF.

The genes are TRBV7-6 and TRBJ2-7; 9 positions agree with TRBD2. The CDR3 loop spans 14 amino acids. Trimming took 6 bases from V and 5 from J; bases not matched to a gene: 8. Looked up from germline, CDR1 is SGHVS and CDR2 is FNYEAQ. CDR3 in amino acids: CASRPGTSKDEQYF. The CDR3 DNA is TGTGCCAGCAGGCCCGGGACTAGCAAGGACGAGCAGTACTTC.

The sample holds a few counts of this clone. The chain employs TRBV6-5 and TRBJ2-3; 7 bases are a match to TRBD1. From germline, CDR1 is MNHEY and CDR2 SVGAGI. The V gene end was trimmed by 0 bases and the J gene end by 1 base; junction bases not matched to a gene: 1. This CDR3 region has 15 residues. The CDR3 DNA reads as TGTGCCAGCAGTTACTCCGACAGGGGCACAGATACGCAGTATTTT. Translation: CASSYSDRGTDTQYF.

The V call is TRBV6-2 or TRBV6-3, the J call TRBJ2-7; 7 bases fit TRBD1. Germline V gene sequence: CDR1 MNHEY, CDR2 SVGEGT. The V and J ends lost 3 bases and 4 bases, in that order; junction bases with no gene match: 12. The CDR3 sequence is 16 residues long. CDR3 nucleotides: TGTGCCAGCAGTTATCAACCGGGACAGTCCCGGTACGAGCAGTACTTC. Translated, it gives CASSYQPGQSRYEQYF.

The genes are TRBV18 and TRBJ1-3; the D gene is possibly TRBD1 (5 bases). Trimming removed 2 bases from V and 5 bases from J, with 13 bases in between. The CDR3 runs to 15 residues. Germline assignment: CDR1 KGHSH and CDR2 LQKENI. The CDR3 DNA is TGTGCCAGCTCACCAGAAGGACAAAGACGAAACACCATATATTTT. Protein: CASSPEGQRRNTIYF.

The sample holds one count of this clone. The chain employs TRBV18 and TRBJ1-5, with a weak D call TRBD1 (5 bases). CDR3 length equals 13 residues. With 2 bases removed from V and 5 bases from J, the gap between germline ends came to 7 bases. In germline, CDR1 is KGHSH, CDR2 LQKENI. The CDR3, as DNA: TGTGCCAGCTCACCAGCACAGGATCAGCCCCAGCATTTT. Its protein is CASSPAQDQPQHF.

This chain joins TRBV28 and TRBJ2-5, with unresolved D. The ends were cut back, 5 bases at V and 7 bases at J, with 14 bases in the middle. This CDR3 region has 13 residues. Germline V lookup: CDR1 MDHEN, CDR2 SYDVKM. CDR3 region: CASSVGAARTQYF. The CDR3 nucleotides are TGTGCCAGCAGTGTGGGTGCGGCCCGGACCCAGTACTTC.